This T cell receptor beta chain was identified during a study of chemoradiotherapy in HPV16-positive cancers. This CDR3 is 15 amino acids long. Germline V gives CDR1 LNHDA, CDR2 SQIVND (reference sequence). V lost 7 bases, J lost 2 bases, and 17 bases lay in between. The method was immunoSEQ multiplex PCR; TCRdb's version includes in-frame clones alone and lacks a portion of them. Of tens of thousands of clones in the sample, about nine tenths were seen once. The rearrangement uses TRBV19 and TRBJ1-2; a weak D match, TRBD1 (5 bases). This TCR derives from a human donor with HPV-associated anogenital cancer. This specimen consisted of blood, obtained from a patient who underwent chemoradiotherapy. For the CDR3, the DNA is TGTGCCAGTATTCCGGGGGGGGTCGTCAACTATGGCTACACCTTC. Its protein product is CASIPGGVVNYGYTF.